What follows are 15 T cell receptor beta chains derived from one specimen sequenced in a study of T cell responses to AZD1222 COVID-19 vaccine. Libraries were prepared by immunoSEQ multiplex PCR; TCRdb keeps only in-frame clonotypes and omits some of them. Of approximately 100,000 clones listed, less than 90% are singletons. The specimen comprised peripheral blood, sampled on day 0 of AZD1222 vaccination. These receptors were obtained from an adult in good health.

This sequence joins TRBV28 and TRBJ2-7; unclear D gene. Germline V gene lookup returns CDR1 MDHEN and CDR2 SYDVKM. V was shortened by 2 bases and J by 0 bases, with 5 bases between the two germline ends. The CDR3 has 13 amino acids. Written as DNA, the CDR3 is TGTGCCAGCAGTTTAGGGGTCTCCTACGAGCAGTACTTC. It is translated as CASSLGVSYEQYF.

This clone was observed a few times. The chain employs TRBV10-3 and TRBJ2-1, with 7 nucleotides matching TRBD2. CDR1 is ENHRY, CDR2 SYGVKD, per germline. The CDR3 totals 14 residues. Trimming cost V 4 bases and J 7 bases; bases outside gene matches: 7. The CDR3 nucleotides are TGTGCCATCAGTGGGGGCGGGAGATCGAATGAGCAGTTCTTC. Translating gives CAISGGGRSNEQFF.

V gene TRBV7-9 combines with J gene TRBJ2-6; TRBD1 matches 9 bases. Germline loops: CDR1 SEHNR, CDR2 FQNEAQ (reference sequence). The V gene end was trimmed by 3 bases and the J gene end by 2 bases; junction bases not matched to a gene: 8. CDR3 length equals 18 residues. The CDR3 reads CASSFSRTGAAGANVLTF. In DNA, the CDR3 is TGTGCCAGCAGCTTCTCTCGGACAGGGGCTGCTGGGGCCAACGTCCTGACTTTC.

This clone was detected many times. A read error may produce the germline difference seen at one junction end. This sequence joins TRBV7-7 and TRBJ2-1, with D possibly TRBD2 on 6 matching bases. The germline gives CDR1 SSHAT, CDR2 FNYEAQ (reference sequence). This CDR3 spans 15 amino acids. CDR3 bases: TGTGCTAGCAGCTTAGCCTCTGTGCGGGGTAGTGAGCAGTTCTTC. Its translation is CASSLASVRGSEQFF.

The J gene is TRBJ2-7, the V gene TRBV6-5; D perhaps matches TRBD2 (6 bases). CDR1 and CDR2 from the germline V gene are MNHEY and SVGAGI. The CDR3 is 13 residues long. Deletions cut 6 bases from V and 3 bases from J, with 12 bases between. The CDR3 here is CASRRGDFYEQYF. The CDR3 DNA reads as TGTGCCAGCAGGAGAGGGGACTTCTACGAGCAGTACTTC.

V gene TRBV3-1 (or the pseudogene TRBV3-2) combines with J gene TRBJ2-7; D might be TRBD1 (5 bases). CDR1 and CDR2 (germline): LGHDT, YNNKEL (reference sequence). The CDR3 is made up of 15 amino acids. Trimming pared 0 bases from V and 2 bases from J, leaving 11 bases between. This chain's CDR3 is CASSQEAGFTYEQYF. The CDR3 bases are TGTGCCAGCAGCCAAGAAGCAGGGTTTACCTACGAGCAGTACTTC.

V usage is TRBV18 and J usage is TRBJ2-5, with a possible D match to TRBD2 (5 bases). The germline V gene encodes CDR1 KGHSH and CDR2 LQKENI. V was clipped by 10 bases and J by 3 bases, with 12 bases between them. This CDR3 region has 12 residues. The CDR3 nucleotides read TGTGCCACTCGGACTGACGAAGAGACCCAGTACTTC. The encoded protein is CATRTDEETQYF.

This sequence joins TRBV6-5 and TRBJ2-1, with 7 bases fitting TRBD1. Losses at the gene ends were 5 bases for V and 8 bases for J; bases not matched to a gene: 6. CDR3 length equals 13 residues. Germline V CDR1 and CDR2: MNHEY, SVGAGI. CDR3 in amino acids: CASSHRQGHEQFF. In DNA, the CDR3 is TGTGCCAGCAGTCACCGACAGGGCCATGAGCAGTTCTTC.

The rearrangement links TRBV5-1 to TRBJ2-7; D gene uncertain. The V gene lost 0 bases and the J gene lost 2 bases, with 9 bases spanning the gap. There are 14 residues in the CDR3. The germline gives CDR1 SGHRS, CDR2 YFSETQ. The CDR3, as DNA: TGCGCCAGCAGCTTGGATTCGGGCCCCTACGAGCAGTACTTC. Residues: CASSLDSGPYEQYF.

The chain links TRBV19 to TRBJ2-1; TRBD2 matches 7 bases. Germline lookup yields CDR1 LNHDA and CDR2 SQIVND (reference sequence). V was pared by 3 bases and J by 14 bases, with 7 bases of the junction left unmatched. This CDR3 contains 12 residues. CDR3 loop: CASSISGAGKFF. The CDR3 DNA follows: TGTGCCAGTAGTATCTCAGGAGCGGGGAAGTTCTTC.

This clone occurred a few times. The V gene is TRBV6-5, the J gene TRBJ1-1; D is unclear. Trimming removed 5 bases from V and 3 bases from J, with 10 bases in between. Germline CDR1 reads MNHEY; CDR2 reads SVGAGI. The CDR3 loop spans 13 amino acids. The CDR3 bases are TGTGCCAGCAGTATTCAGAAGGACACTGAAGCTTTCTTT. Encoded protein: CASSIQKDTEAFF.

The rearrangement uses TRBV7-3 and TRBJ2-5, with 9 bases fitting TRBD1. V gave up 3 bases and J gave up 5 bases; unmatched junction bases: 7. Germline V lookup: CDR1 SGHTA, CDR2 FQGTGA. This CDR3 comprises 15 residues. CDR3 loop: CASSFSGQGRETQYF. The CDR3 DNA reads as TGTGCCAGCAGCTTCTCTGGACAGGGGAGGGAGACCCAGTACTTC.

The J gene is TRBJ1-3, the V gene TRBV28; the match to TRBD1 covers 10 bases. V lost 2 bases and J lost 1; bases outside the gene matches: 5. Germline CDR1 and CDR2: MDHEN and SYDVKM. This CDR3 spans 17 amino acids. CDR3 coding DNA: TGTGCCAGCAGTTTACGGACAGGGGGTGTATCTGGAAACACCATATATTTT. This encodes CASSLRTGGVSGNTIYF.

This chain uses TRBV27 with TRBJ2-7; 8 positions agree with TRBD2. The CDR3 loop spans 14 amino acids. The V segment lost 5 bases and the J segment 5 bases; nucleotides outside the gene matches: 8. Germline-derived CDR1 and CDR2 are MNHEY and SMNVEV (reference sequence). The chain's CDR3 is CASSTSGTSHEQYF. CDR3 nucleotides: TGTGCCAGCAGTACCTCCGGGACTAGTCACGAGCAGTACTTC.

The chain's CDR3 is CASSEQGDLSYNEQFF. CDR3 DNA: TGTGCCAGCAGTGAACAGGGGGACTTATCCTACAATGAGCAGTTCTTC. V gene TRBV6-1 combines with J gene TRBJ2-1, with a weak D call TRBD1 (7 bases). The CDR3 has 16 amino acids. CDR1 is MNHNS, CDR2 SASEGT, per germline. V dropped 2 bases and J dropped 1 base, with 12 bases sitting between them.